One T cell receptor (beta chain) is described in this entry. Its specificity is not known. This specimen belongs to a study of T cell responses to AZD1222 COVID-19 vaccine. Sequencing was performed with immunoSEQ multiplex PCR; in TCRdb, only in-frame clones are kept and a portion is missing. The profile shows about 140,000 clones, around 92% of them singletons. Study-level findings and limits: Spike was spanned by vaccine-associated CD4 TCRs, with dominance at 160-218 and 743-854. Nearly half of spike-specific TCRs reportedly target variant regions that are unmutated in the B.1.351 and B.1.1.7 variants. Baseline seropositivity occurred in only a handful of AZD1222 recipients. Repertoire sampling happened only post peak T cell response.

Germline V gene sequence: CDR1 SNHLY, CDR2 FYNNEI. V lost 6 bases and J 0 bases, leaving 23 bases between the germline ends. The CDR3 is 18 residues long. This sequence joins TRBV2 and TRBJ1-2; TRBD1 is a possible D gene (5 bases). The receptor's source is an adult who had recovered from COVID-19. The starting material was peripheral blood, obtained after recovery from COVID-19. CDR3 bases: TGTGCCAGCAGCGTATACCGCTTTTGGGACGGGGCTAACTATGGCTACACCTTC. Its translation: CASSVYRFWDGANYGYTF.